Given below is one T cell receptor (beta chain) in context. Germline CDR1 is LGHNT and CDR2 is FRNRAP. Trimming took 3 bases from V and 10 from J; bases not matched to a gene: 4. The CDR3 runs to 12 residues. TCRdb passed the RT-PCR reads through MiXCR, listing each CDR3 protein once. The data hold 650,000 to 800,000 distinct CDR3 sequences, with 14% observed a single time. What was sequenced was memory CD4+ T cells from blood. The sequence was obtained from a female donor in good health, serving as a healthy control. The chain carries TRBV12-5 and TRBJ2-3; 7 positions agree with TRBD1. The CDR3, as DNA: TGTGCTAGTGGTTTATCAGGGGGACCGCAGTATTTT. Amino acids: CASGLSGGPQYF.